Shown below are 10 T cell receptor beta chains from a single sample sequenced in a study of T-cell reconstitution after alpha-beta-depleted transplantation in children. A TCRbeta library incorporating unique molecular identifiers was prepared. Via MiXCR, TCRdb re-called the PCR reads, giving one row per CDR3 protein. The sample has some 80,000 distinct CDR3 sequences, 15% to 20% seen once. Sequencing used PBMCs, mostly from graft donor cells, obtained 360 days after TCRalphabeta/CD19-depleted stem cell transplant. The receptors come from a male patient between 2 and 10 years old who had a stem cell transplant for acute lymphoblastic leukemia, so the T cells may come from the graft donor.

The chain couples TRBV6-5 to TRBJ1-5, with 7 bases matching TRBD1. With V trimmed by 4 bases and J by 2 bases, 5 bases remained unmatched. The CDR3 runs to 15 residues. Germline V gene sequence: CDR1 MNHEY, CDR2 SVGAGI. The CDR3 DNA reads TGTGCCAGCAGTTTGGGGGGACAGCGCAATCAGCCCCAGCATTTT. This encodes CASSLGGQRNQPQHF.

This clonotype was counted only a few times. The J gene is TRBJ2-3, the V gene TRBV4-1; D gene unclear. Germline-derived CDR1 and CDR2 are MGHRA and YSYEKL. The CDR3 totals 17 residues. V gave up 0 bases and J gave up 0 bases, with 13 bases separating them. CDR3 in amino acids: CASSQDRRRTSTDTQYF. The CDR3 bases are TGCGCCAGCAGCCAAGATAGGCGGCGGACGAGCACAGATACGCAGTATTTT.

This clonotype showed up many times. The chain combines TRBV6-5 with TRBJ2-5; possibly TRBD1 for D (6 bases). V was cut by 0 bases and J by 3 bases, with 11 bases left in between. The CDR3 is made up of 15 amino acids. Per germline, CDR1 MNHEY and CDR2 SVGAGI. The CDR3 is CASSYSAGAKETQYF. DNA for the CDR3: TGTGCCAGCAGTTACTCTGCAGGGGCGAAAGAGACCCAGTACTTC.

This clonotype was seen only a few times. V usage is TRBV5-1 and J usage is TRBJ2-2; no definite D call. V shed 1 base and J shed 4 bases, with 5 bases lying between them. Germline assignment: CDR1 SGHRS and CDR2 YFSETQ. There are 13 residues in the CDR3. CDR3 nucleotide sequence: TGCGCCAGCAGCTTGCCGGTCACCGGGGAGCTGTTTTTT. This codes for CASSLPVTGELFF.

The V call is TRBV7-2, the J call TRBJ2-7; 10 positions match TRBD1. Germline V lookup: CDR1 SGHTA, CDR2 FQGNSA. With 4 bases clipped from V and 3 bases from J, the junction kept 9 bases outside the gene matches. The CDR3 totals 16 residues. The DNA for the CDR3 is TGTGCCAGCAGCTCCCGACAGGGGGCCGGATTCTACGAGCAGTACTTC. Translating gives CASSSRQGAGFYEQYF.

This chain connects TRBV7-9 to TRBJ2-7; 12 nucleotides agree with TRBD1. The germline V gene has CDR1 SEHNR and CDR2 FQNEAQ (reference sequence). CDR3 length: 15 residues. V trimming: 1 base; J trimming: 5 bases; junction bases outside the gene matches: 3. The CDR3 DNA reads TGTGCCAGCAGCTTAGAGGGACAGGGGGCGCACGAGCAGTACTTC. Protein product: CASSLEGQGAHEQYF.

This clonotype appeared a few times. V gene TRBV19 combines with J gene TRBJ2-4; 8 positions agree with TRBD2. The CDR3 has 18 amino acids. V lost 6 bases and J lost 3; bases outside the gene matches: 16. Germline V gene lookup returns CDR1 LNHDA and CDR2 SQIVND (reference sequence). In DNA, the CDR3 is TGTGCCAGTAGCATCCGGACTAGCACCAAAAGGGGCAAAAACATTCAGTACTTC. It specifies CASSIRTSTKRGKNIQYF. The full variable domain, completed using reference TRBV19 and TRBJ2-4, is DGGITQSPKYLFRKEGQNVTLSCEQNLNHDAMYWYRQDPGQGLRLIYYSQIVNDFQKGDIAEGYSVSREKKESFPLTVTSAQKNPTAFYLCASSIRTSTKRGKNIQYFGAGTRLSVL.

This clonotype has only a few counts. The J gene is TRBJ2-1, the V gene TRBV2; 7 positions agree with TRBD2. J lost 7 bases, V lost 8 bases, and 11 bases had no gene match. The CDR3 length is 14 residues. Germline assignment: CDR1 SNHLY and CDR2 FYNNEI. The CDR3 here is CASFRTSMRNEQFF. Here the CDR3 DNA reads TGTGCCAGCTTCAGGACTAGTATGAGGAATGAGCAGTTCTTC.

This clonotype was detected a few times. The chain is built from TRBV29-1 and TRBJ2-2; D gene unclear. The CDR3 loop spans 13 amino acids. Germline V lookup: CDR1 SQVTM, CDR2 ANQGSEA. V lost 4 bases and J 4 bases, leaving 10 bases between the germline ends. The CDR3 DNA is TGCAGCGTTGTAGTTGCCCCCACCGGGGAGCTGTTTTTT. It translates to CSVVVAPTGELFF.

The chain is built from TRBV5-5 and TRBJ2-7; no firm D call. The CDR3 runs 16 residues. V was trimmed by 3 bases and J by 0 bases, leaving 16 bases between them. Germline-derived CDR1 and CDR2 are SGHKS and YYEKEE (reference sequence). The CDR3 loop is CASSWVYTQGSYEQYF. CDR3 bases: TGTGCCAGCAGCTGGGTATACACTCAAGGCTCCTACGAGCAGTACTTC.